This T cell receptor (beta chain) comes out of a study of T cell responses to AZD1222 COVID-19 vaccine (dated by TCRdb to the early 2020s). Looking at the study overall: AZD1222 recipients given second doses at about 4 weeks or at about 12 weeks were pooled, since spike-specific TCR depth and breadth were not found to differ between the two schedules. TCR sequencing was performed for about 240 trial participants, of whom roughly 200 were given two doses of AZD1222 and about 25 were given two doses of MenACWY control vaccine. Trial participants were enrolled by age into subgroups of 18-55, 56-69 and 70-plus years, and around 150, 28 and 57 TCR-sequenced participants, respectively, were included in these subgroups. Results the study describes overall, beyond this receptor: Because no samples from the day 14 peak response were available, repertoires could be characterized only after the peak T cell response. Participants were mostly white British and included more females than males, and it was suggested by the authors that clonal diversity may have been underestimated. The 56-69-year group was small, and its depth increase did not reach significance, likely because of low power. Only a handful of AZD1222 recipients were SARS-CoV-2 seropositive at baseline, limiting conclusions about previously exposed vaccinees. After two AZD1222 doses, both the breadth and the depth of spike-specific TCRs were significantly higher than at day 0 and than in MenACWY recipients. Vaccine-associated CD4 TCRs spanned the whole spike protein, with dominant responses in regions 160-218 and 743-854. Epitopes outside the regions mutated in the B.1.351 and B.1.1.7 variants were reportedly recognized by nearly half of the unique spike-specific TCRs.

The time point tag for this specimen amounts to: baseline before first vaccination. Samples from vaccinated people were obtained from the UK trials COV001 and COV002, which included a single-blind randomized controlled phase 2/3 trial of AZD1222 (ChAdOx1 nCoV-19) in healthy adults. Trial participant PBMC samples were collected at day 0 and day 28 after the second dose for TCRbeta chain sequencing. The CDR3 regions of human TCRbeta chains were subjected to immunosequencing. As for the authors' bioinformatics: Repertoire TCRs were matched against a reference library of SARS-CoV-2-specific TCRs generated with the MIRA antigen-specificity platform. Breadth was defined as the fraction of unique TCRs that were SARS-CoV-2-associated, and depth was defined as the fraction of total T cells that were SARS-CoV-2-associated. Using the MIRA data, each spike-specific TCR was assigned both to the spike region to which the TCR was reactive and to a CD4 or CD8 class. Log10-transformed breadth and depth values were compared by one-way ANOVA with Sidak's multiple comparisons tests. In TCRdb, the immuneACCESS table is reduced to in-frame sequences with V and J assigned. These tables do not hold every clone; where another copy was compared, an unresolved V gene accounts for under half, and the others remain unexplained. D and trimming come from the DNA, and the V and J calls and clone size come from that table. Counted in this sample were around 100,000 clones; around 87% of them appeared once. Jointly, the top ten make up around a sixth of the sample.

V has 5 bases trimmed and J has 8 bases trimmed; junction bases matching no gene number 13. From its cysteine to its phenylalanine, the CDR3 spans 16 amino acids. Only the CDR3 region is kept as DNA, spanning 48 bases read in frame from base 1. The CDR1 and CDR2 encoded by the germline V gene (reference sequence) are SEHNR and FQNEAQ. This clone appeared once. What antigen it recognizes has not been identified. Base qualities are not at hand, and no much larger clone is one base apart. The sample in question was peripheral blood, obtained on day 0 of AZD1222 vaccination. The clonotype comes from an adult in good health. The rearranged chain carries TRBV7-9 and TRBJ1-4; 8 of the junction bases match TRBD1. The DNA reads as follows: TGTGCCAGCAGCCCTAGGCCGGGACAGGCGGAAGAAAAACTGTTTTTT. Translation gives CASSPRPGQAEEKLFF.